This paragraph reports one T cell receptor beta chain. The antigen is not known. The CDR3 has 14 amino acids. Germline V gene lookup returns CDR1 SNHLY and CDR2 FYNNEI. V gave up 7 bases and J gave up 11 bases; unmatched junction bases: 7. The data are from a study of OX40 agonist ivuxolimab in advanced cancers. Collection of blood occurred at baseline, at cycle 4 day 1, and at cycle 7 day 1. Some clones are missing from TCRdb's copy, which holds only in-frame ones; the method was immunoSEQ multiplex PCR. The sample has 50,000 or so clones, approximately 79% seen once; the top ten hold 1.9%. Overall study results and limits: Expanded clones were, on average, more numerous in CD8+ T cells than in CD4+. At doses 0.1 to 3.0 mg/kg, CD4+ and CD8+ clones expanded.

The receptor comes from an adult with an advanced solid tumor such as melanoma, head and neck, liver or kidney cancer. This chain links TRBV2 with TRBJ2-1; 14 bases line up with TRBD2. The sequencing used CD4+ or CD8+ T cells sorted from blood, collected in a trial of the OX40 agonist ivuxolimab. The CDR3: CASIPGLAGVQQFF. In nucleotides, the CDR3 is TGTGCCAGCATCCCGGGACTAGCGGGGGTCCAGCAGTTCTTC.